Listed below are T cell receptor beta chains from one sample, sequenced in a study of technical replicates of blood from four donors. The method was immunoSEQ multiplex PCR; TCRdb's version includes in-frame clones alone and lacks a portion of them. The data contain around 90,000 clones, 94% of them singletons. Source material: T cells isolated from PBMCs. The receptor source for this set is a human donor in good health. CDR3s include the opening cysteine and the closing phenylalanine or tryptophan. D genes are given only for firm matches. Clone size, where shown, is once, few, many, or a class for clones that have expanded.

size: .; D: TRBD2; J: TRBJ2-1; V: TRBV27; DNA: TGTGCCAGCAGGGTAGCGGGAAACCTCTACAATGAGCAGTTCTTC; CDR3: CASRVAGNLYNEQFF
size: .; D: .; J: TRBJ1-5; V: TRBV9; DNA: TGTGCCAGCAGCGCCTCCGGGGGTCAGCCCCAGCATTTT; CDR3: CASSASGGQPQHF
size: .; D: TRBD2; J: TRBJ2-1; V: TRBV6-1; DNA: TGTGCCAGCAGTGAAACGAGTCTTAGCGGGTTATACAATGAGCAGTTCTTC; CDR3: CASSETSLSGLYNEQFF
size: .; D: TRBD1; J: TRBJ1-5; V: TRBV15; DNA: TGTGCCACCAGCAGGTCTTGGACAGGCCAAAATCAGCCCCAGCATTTT; CDR3: CATSRSWTGQNQPQHF
size: once; D: .; J: TRBJ2-1; V: TRBV18; DNA: TGTGCCAGCTCACCATCTCGGGACTCCTTGGGGGAGCAGTTCTTC; CDR3: CASSPSRDSLGEQFF
size: .; D: .; J: TRBJ1-4; V: TRBV7-8; DNA: TGTGCCAGCAGCCCGTATGGGGCGAGAGCAACTAATGAAAAACTGTTTTTT; CDR3: CASSPYGARATNEKLFF
size: .; D: TRBD1; J: TRBJ2-2; V: TRBV7-3; DNA: TGTGCCAGCAGCCCGGGACAGCCCACCGGGGAGCTGTTTTTT; CDR3: CASSPGQPTGELFF
size: .; D: .; J: TRBJ2-3; V: TRBV7-3; DNA: TGTGCCAGCAGCTTAATTTCCGGGGGGCCGACGCAGTATTTT; CDR3: CASSLISGGPTQYF
size: .; D: .; J: TRBJ1-2; V: TRBV21-1; DNA: TGTGCCAGCAGCGGGGGGGGACCTGCCCTCTATGGCTACACCTTC; CDR3: CASSGGGPALYGYTF
size: .; D: .; J: TRBJ2-5; V: TRBV2; DNA: TGTGCCAGCAGTGAATCCAGTCGAGGCCAGTACTTC; CDR3: CASSESSRGQYF
size: once; D: .; J: TRBJ2-7; V: TRBV6-1; DNA: TGTGCCAGCGAGGGTGGGGACTACGAGCAGTACTTC; CDR3: CASEGGDYEQYF
size: .; D: .; J: TRBJ2-7; V: TRBV6-1; DNA: TGTGCCAGCAGTCCGGACGGGGGATCCGGCGAGCAGTACTTC; CDR3: CASSPDGGSGEQYF
size: .; D: .; J: TRBJ2-4; V: TRBV10-1; DNA: TGCGCCAGCAGTCTAGGAACCAAAAACATTCAGTACTTC; CDR3: CASSLGTKNIQYF
size: .; D: .; J: TRBJ2-1; V: TRBV28; DNA: TGTGCCAGCAGCCTAGAACAAGTCTACAATGAGCAGTTCTTC; CDR3: CASSLEQVYNEQFF
size: .; D: TRBD2; J: TRBJ2-7; V: TRBV7-9; DNA: TGTGCCAGCAGCTTCGAGCGGGACTCCTACGAGCAGTACTTC; CDR3: CASSFERDSYEQYF
size: .; D: .; J: TRBJ2-2; V: TRBV14; DNA: TGTGCCAGCAGCCAAGATCGGTGGGAGCTGTTTTTT; CDR3: CASSQDRWELFF
size: .; D: .; J: TRBJ2-2; V: TRBV6-1; DNA: TGTGCCAGCATCGAGAGGACGAACACCGGGGAGCTGTTTTTT; CDR3: CASIERTNTGELFF
size: .; D: .; J: TRBJ2-2; V: TRBV12-5; DNA: TGTGCTAGTGGCATGGGGCCCACCGGGGAGCTGTTTTTT; CDR3: CASGMGPTGELFF
size: .; D: TRBD2; J: TRBJ2-3; V: TRBV19; DNA: TGTGCCAGTCGCGGGACTAGCGGGAGGGGTACGCAGTATTTT; CDR3: CASRGTSGRGTQYF
size: .; D: TRBD1; J: TRBJ1-3; V: TRBV7-6; DNA: TGTGCCAGCAGCCAACAGGGGTTTGCTGGAAACACCATATATTTT; CDR3: CASSQQGFAGNTIYF
size: .; D: TRBD1; J: TRBJ1-2; V: TRBV7-2; DNA: TGTGCCAGCAGCCTACAACAGGGGGCGGGAGGCTACACCTTC; CDR3: CASSLQQGAGGYTF
size: .; D: TRBD1; J: TRBJ2-7; V: TRBV6-1; DNA: TGTGCCAGCAGTACCAGACAGGGTGCCTACGAGCAGTACTTC; CDR3: CASSTRQGAYEQYF
size: .; D: .; J: TRBJ1-1; V: TRBV29-1; DNA: TGCAGCGTCCTGTTGGGGGGCACTGAAGCTTTCTTT; CDR3: CSVLLGGTEAFF
size: .; D: TRBD2; J: TRBJ2-1; V: TRBV4-2; DNA: TGTGCCAGCAGCCAAGGACTAGCGGGGAAGAATGAGCAGTTCTTC; CDR3: CASSQGLAGKNEQFF
size: .; D: TRBD1; J: TRBJ1-1; V: TRBV27; DNA: TGTGCCAGCAGTTTGACAGGGCTGATGAACACTGAAGCTTTCTTT; CDR3: CASSLTGLMNTEAFF
size: .; D: .; J: TRBJ1-5; V: TRBV2; DNA: TGTGCCAGCAGTGAAAGGGACTCGGGGCCCCAGCATTTT; CDR3: CASSERDSGPQHF
size: .; D: TRBD2; J: TRBJ2-1; V: TRBV30; DNA: TGTGCCTGGGCGGGGGGGCTCAATGAGCAGTTCTTC; CDR3: CAWAGGLNEQFF
size: .; D: TRBD1; J: TRBJ2-5; V: TRBV9; DNA: TGTGCCAGCAGCATAGACAGGGGAGGCCAAGAGACCCAGTACTTC; CDR3: CASSIDRGGQETQYF
size: .; D: TRBD2; J: TRBJ2-1; V: TRBV28; DNA: TGTGCCAGCAGGCGGTGGACTAGCGGGAGGGAAGGGGAGTACAATGAGCAGTTCTTC; CDR3: CASRRWTSGREGEYNEQFF
size: .; D: TRBD2; J: TRBJ2-7; V: TRBV4-1; DNA: TGCGCCAGCAGCCCTTTGCGCGCAGGGGCGGTAGCGGGAGGATTAGAGCAGTACTTC; CDR3: CASSPLRAGAVAGGLEQYF
size: .; D: .; J: TRBJ2-5; V: TRBV6-6; DNA: TGTGCCAGCAGTTACTCGGCGAGGAGGGGTCAAGAGACCCAGTACTTC; CDR3: CASSYSARRGQETQYF
size: .; D: .; J: TRBJ2-1; V: TRBV6-1; DNA: TGTGCCAGCAGTGAGTTCGGCGGGGCCAGGACTCTGTTCTTC; CDR3: CASSEFGGARTLFF
size: .; D: .; J: TRBJ1-2; V: TRBV5-1; DNA: TGCGCCAGCAGCTTGGCCCCGGGAGACTATGGCTACACCTTC; CDR3: CASSLAPGDYGYTF
size: few; D: .; J: TRBJ1-2; V: TRBV11-1; DNA: TGTGCCAGCAGCTTAGAAAGGGCCCCCTCCGAGCGGGGCTACACCTTC; CDR3: CASSLERAPSERGYTF
size: .; D: TRBD1; J: TRBJ1-2; V: TRBV9; DNA: TGTGCCAGCAGCCCAGGCGGGGGGGGACAGGCCTTCTATGGCTACACCTTC; CDR3: CASSPGGGGQAFYGYTF
size: .; D: TRBD1; J: TRBJ1-2; V: TRBV5-4; DNA: TGTGCCAGCAGCCTGGGCCCCTCTACAGGGGATTATGGCTACACCTTC; CDR3: CASSLGPSTGDYGYTF
size: .; D: .; J: TRBJ2-5; V: TRBV29-1; DNA: TGCAGCGTCCAACTAGAGACCCAGTACTTC; CDR3: CSVQLETQYF
size: .; D: .; J: TRBJ1-5; V: TRBV27; DNA: TGTGCCAGCAGTTTATACTCAGGGTTCAGCAATCAGCCCCAGCATTTT; CDR3: CASSLYSGFSNQPQHF